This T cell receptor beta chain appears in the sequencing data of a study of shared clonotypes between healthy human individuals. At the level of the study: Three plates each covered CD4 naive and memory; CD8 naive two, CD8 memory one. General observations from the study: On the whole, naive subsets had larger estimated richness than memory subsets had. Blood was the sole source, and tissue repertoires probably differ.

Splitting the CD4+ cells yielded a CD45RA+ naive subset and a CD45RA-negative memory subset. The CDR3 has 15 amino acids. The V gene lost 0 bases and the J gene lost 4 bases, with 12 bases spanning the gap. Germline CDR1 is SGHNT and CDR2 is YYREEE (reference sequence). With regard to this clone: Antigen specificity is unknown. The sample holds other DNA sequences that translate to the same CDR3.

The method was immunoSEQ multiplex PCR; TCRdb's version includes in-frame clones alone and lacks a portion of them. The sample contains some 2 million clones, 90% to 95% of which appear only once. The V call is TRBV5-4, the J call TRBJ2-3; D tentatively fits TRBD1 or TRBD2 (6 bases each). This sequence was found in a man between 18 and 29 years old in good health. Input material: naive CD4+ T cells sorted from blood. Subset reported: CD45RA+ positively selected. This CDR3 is CASSLGGAGADTQYF. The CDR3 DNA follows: TGTGCCAGCAGCTTGGGGGGGGCCGGAGCAGATACGCAGTATTTT.